The T cell receptor beta chain under discussion was sequenced for a study of somatic mutations in cytotoxic T cells in rheumatoid arthritis (dated by TCRdb to between 2016 and 2019). Turning to the overall study: Peripheral blood (about 28 ml EDTA) was collected from patients immediately after diagnosis and before any treatment began. Whether expanded CD8+ T-cell clones in untreated, newly diagnosed rheumatoid arthritis carry somatic mutations was the study question, and clonality was characterized with TCRB deep sequencing. A total of 65 to 70 rheumatoid arthritis patients and approximately 21 healthy controls underwent TCRB deep sequencing. Patients and controls did not essentially differ in median age, which was nearly identical between the groups. A FACSAria II or Sony SH800 was used to flow-sort some V beta antibody-stained T-cell populations at nearly 100% purity, and TCRB sequencing was also done on sorted V beta1+ cells. General findings and caveats noted by the study authors: The expanded CD8+ clones had unknown antigen targets, and not appearing in virus-specific databases did not rule out that they were virus-specific. CD8+ T-cell clonality did not differ significantly between rheumatoid arthritis patients and age-matched healthy controls. In 8 out of 65 patients, more than 20% of CD8+ cells belonged to the largest CD8+ clone, while several identical CD8+ TCRB sequences were shared between blood and synovial fluid. Healthy controls showed no age-related increase in CD8+ clonality, whereas patients did (Spearman r ≈ 0.47). No adjustment for multiple comparisons was made for the slight TRBV07 underrepresentation in patients.

CD4+ and CD8+ cells were isolated by positive magnetic bead selection on an AutoMACS, and purity was checked by flow cytometry. Clonal expansions were first screened by flow cytometry with a TCR V beta antibody panel, then characterized by TCRB deep sequencing of sorted CD8+ fractions. Isolation of peripheral blood mononuclear cells was done through Ficoll-Paque PLUS density gradient separation. DNA from CD4-enriched, CD8-enriched or PBMC samples was extracted using Nucleospin Tissue or Tissue XS kits and then quantified on a Qubit 2.0 fluorometer. The trim is 0 bases for V and 6 bases for J, with a gap of 6 bases between the germline ends. CDR1 KGHSY and CDR2 FQNENV were looked up in the germline V gene. Its CDR3 holds 12 amino acids, cysteine through phenylalanine. CDR3 DNA is the only sequence kept; it has 36 bases, read in frame from the first base. TCRB CDR3 sequencing used the immunoSEQ assay on genomic DNA. The paper's processing steps were these. When patient CD8+ clones exceeding 1% were checked against published virus-specific TCRB sequences, only a few matched. The analyses included only productive TCRB rearrangements. Clonality was expressed as a Shannon entropy-based productive clonality index, with each clone defined by a unique TCRB CDR3 sequence. To calculate repertoire overlap between two samples, the template counts of each clone were considered relative to each sample's total templates. Flow cytometry-measured V-gene usage correlated with V-gene usage from TCRB sequencing, with a Spearman r of 0.61. In TCRdb, the immuneACCESS table is reduced to in-frame sequences with V and J assigned. These tables do not hold every clone; where another copy was compared, an unresolved V gene accounts for under half, and the others remain unexplained. That table is the source of V, J and clone size, and D and trimming were worked out from the DNA. The sample has about 5,600 clones on record, roughly 80% of them singletons. The top ten clonotypes cover 3.5% to 5% of the sample.

A word on this clone: It lacks a known antigen. The input lacks base qualities; no much larger clone sits a single base away.

The receptor chain draws on TRBV16 and TRBJ2-7; the D gene assignment is ambiguous. Sequencing was done on a sample of CD8+ T cells sorted from blood. This TCR was recovered from an adult with rheumatoid arthritis. In nucleotide form, the sequence is TGTGCCAGCAGCCAATCGACGAGCGAGCAGTACTTC. Translated, this is CASSQSTSEQYF.